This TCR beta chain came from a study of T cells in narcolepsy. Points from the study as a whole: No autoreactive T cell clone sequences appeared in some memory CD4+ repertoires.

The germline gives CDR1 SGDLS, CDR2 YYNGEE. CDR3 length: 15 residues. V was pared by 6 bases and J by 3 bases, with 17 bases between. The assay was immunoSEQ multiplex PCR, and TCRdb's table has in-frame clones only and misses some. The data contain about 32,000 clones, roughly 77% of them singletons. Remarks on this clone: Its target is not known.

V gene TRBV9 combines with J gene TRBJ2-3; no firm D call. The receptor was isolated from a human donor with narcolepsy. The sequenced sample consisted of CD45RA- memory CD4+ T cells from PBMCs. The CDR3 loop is CASTPDVRPTDTQYF. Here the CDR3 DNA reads TGTGCCAGCACCCCGGATGTGAGGCCGACAGATACGCAGTATTTT.